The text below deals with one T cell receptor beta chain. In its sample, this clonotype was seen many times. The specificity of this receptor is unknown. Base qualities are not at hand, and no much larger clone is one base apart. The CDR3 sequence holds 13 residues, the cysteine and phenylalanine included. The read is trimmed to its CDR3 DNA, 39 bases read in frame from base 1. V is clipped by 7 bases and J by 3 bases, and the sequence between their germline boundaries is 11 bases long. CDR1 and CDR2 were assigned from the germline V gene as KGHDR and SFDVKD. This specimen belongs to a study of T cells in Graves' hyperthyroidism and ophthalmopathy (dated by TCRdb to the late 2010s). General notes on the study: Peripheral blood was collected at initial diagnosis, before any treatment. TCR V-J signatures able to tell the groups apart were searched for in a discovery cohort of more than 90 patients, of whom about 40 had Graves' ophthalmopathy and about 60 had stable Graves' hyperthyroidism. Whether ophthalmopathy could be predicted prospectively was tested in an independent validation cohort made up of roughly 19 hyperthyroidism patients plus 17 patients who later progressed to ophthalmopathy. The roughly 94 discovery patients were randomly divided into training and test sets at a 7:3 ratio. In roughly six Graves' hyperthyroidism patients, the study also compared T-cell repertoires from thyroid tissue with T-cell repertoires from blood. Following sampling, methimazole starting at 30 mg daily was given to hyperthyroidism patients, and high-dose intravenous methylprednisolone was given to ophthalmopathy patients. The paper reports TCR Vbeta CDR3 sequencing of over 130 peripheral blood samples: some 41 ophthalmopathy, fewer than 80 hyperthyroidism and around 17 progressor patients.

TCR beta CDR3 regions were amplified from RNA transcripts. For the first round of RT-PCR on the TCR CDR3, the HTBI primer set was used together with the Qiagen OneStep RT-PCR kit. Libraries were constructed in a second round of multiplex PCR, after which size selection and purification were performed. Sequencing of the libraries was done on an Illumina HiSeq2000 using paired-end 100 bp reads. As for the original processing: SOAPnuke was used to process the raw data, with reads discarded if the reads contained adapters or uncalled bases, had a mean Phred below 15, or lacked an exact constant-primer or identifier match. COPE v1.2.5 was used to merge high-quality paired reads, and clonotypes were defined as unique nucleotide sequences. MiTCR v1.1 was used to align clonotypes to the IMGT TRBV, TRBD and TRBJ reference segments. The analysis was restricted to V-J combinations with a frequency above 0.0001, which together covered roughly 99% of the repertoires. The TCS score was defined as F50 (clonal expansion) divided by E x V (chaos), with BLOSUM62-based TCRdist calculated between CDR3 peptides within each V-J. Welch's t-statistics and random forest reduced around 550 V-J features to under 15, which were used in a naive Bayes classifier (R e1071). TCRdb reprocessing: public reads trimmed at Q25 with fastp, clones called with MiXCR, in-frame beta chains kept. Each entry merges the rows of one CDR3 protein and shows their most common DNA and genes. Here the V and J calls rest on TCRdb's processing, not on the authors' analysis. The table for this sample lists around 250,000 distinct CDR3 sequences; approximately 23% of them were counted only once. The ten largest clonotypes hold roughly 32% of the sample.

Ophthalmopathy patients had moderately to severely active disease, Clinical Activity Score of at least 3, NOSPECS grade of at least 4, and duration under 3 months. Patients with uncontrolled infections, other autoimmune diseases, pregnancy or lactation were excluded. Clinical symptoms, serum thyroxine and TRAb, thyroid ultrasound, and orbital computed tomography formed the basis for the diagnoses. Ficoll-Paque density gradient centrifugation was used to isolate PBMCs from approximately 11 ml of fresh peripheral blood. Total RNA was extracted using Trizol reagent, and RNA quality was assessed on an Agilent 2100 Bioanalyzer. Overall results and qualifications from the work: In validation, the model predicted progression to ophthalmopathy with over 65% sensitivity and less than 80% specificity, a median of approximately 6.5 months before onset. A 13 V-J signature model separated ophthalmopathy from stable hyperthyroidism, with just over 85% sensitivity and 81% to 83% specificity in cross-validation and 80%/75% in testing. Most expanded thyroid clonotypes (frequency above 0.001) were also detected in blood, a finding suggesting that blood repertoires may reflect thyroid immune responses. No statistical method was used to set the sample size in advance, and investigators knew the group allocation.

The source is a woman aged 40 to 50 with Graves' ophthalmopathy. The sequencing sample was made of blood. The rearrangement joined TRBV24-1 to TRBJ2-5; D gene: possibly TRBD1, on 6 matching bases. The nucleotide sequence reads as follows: TGTGCCACCAGCAGGGGCCTGGAAGAGACCCAGTACTTC. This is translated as CATSRGLEETQYF.